Described below is a single TCR beta chain sequence and its context. The data belong to a study of T cells in Graves' hyperthyroidism and ophthalmopathy. TCR beta CDR3 sequences were amplified from RNA transcripts. A first-round RT-PCR of the TCR CDR3 used the HTBI primer set. In TCRdb, the multiplex PCR reads were re-called with MiXCR into one record per CDR3 protein. Among roughly 570,000 distinct CDR3 sequences, around 16% were seen once, and the ten largest hold around 7.3%. This TCR came from a woman aged 25-40 years with Graves' hyperthyroidism. Sample: blood.

This chain's CDR3 is CASSRIGTASGNTIYF. The CDR3 bases are TGTGCCAGCTCACGCATAGGGACAGCCTCTGGAAACACCATATATTTT. The gene calls are TRBV18 and TRBJ1-3; TRBD1 agrees at 7 bases. This CDR3 contains 16 residues. V gave up 4 bases and J gave up 0 bases; unmatched junction bases: 6. The germline V gene has CDR1 KGHSH and CDR2 LQKENI.